This TCR beta chain is from a study of cytomegalovirus exposure and HLA in healthy donors. The PCR was carried out with 60 Vbeta primers and 13 Jbeta primers. Here immunoSEQ multiplex PCR was the method, and the copy in TCRdb shows in-frame clones only, minus some. The sample has 150,000 to 200,000 clones, 70% to 90% seen once. The CDR3 is made up of 16 amino acids. Germline assignment: CDR1 MDHEN and CDR2 SYDVKM. This chain links TRBV28 with TRBJ2-5; 9 bases line up with TRBD1. Judging by the DNA end, TRBJ2-7 fits better; the J call may be wrong. This receptor was taken from a woman aged 18 to 35 in good health and CMV-seropositive. What was sequenced was PBMCs. This chain's CDR3 is CASSYPGQGGFNEQYF. The CDR3 DNA sequence: TGTGCCAGCAGTTATCCGGGACAGGGTGGGTTTAACGAGCAGTACTTC.